These 13 T cell receptor beta chains came from one sample sequenced in a study of OX40 agonist ivuxolimab in advanced cancers. Assay: immunoSEQ multiplex PCR; the TCRdb copy retains only in-frame clones and omits some. Of approximately 82,000 clones listed, 80% to 90% were seen once; the top ten hold 0.45% to 0.7%. Sequencing was performed on CD4+ or CD8+ T cells sorted from blood, taken in a trial of the OX40 agonist ivuxolimab. All receptors derive from an adult with an advanced solid tumor such as melanoma, head and neck, liver or kidney cancer.

The genes are TRBV18 and TRBJ2-1; 13 bases are a match to TRBD2. The CDR3 runs 16 residues. The V segment lost 2 bases and the J segment 8 bases; nucleotides outside the gene matches: 6. Germline assignment: CDR1 KGHSH and CDR2 LQKENI. The CDR3 here is CASSPATSGRNYEQFF. Here the CDR3 DNA reads TGTGCCAGCTCACCAGCGACTAGCGGGAGGAACTATGAGCAGTTCTTC.

This clone has more than one count but fewer than ten. This sequence joins TRBV10-1 and TRBJ2-7; 9 bases line up with TRBD2. The CDR3 is 15 residues long. Germline V CDR1 and CDR2: WNHNN, SYGVQD (reference sequence). J gave up 1 base and V 3 bases, and 4 bases lay outside the gene matches. This CDR3 reads CASSDLAGMSYEQYF. In DNA, the CDR3 is TGCGCCAGCAGTGATCTAGCGGGGATGTCCTACGAGCAGTACTTC.

The chain recombines TRBV18 with TRBJ1-2; D is unresolved. CDR3 length equals 12 residues. The V gene's germline CDR1 is KGHSH and CDR2 LQKENI. The germline V and J ends were trimmed by 3 bases and 5 bases, with 7 bases remaining between them. The CDR3 is CASSPEPYGYTF. CDR3 nucleotides: TGTGCCAGCTCACCGGAACCTTATGGCTACACCTTC.

The chain uses TRBV6-1 and TRBJ1-1; tentatively, D is TRBD1 (6 bases). Germline V gives CDR1 MNHNS, CDR2 SASEGT. The V end lost 7 bases, the J end lost 0 bases, and 15 bases lay between the germline ends. CDR3 length: 15 amino acids. CDR3 protein: CASTQQGHLNTEAFF. The CDR3 DNA is TGTGCCAGCACCCAACAGGGACACCTGAACACTGAAGCTTTCTTT.

This clone was seen only once. V gene TRBV5-1 combines with J gene TRBJ2-3; 11 nucleotides agree with TRBD1. Germline V CDR1 and CDR2: SGHRS, YFSETQ. Trimming took 4 bases from V and 1 from J; bases not matched to a gene: 8. CDR3 length equals 17 residues. The DNA of the CDR3 is TGCGCCAGCAGCGGGCGGACAGGGGGCCGGGGCACAGATACGCAGTATTTT. Protein product: CASSGRTGGRGTDTQYF. Combining the CDR3 with reference TRBV5-1 and TRBJ2-3 gives the whole variable domain KAGVTQTPRYLIKTRGQQVTLSCSPISGHRSVSWYQQTPGQGLQFLFEYFSETQRNKGNFPGRFSGRQFSNSRSEMNVSTLELGDSALYLCASSGRTGGRGTDTQYFGPGTRLTVL.

The gene calls are TRBV5-8 and TRBJ1-6; 8 bases align to TRBD1. The CDR3 has 19 residues. The ends lost 3 bases at V and 1 base at J; junction bases unmatched: 12. Per the germline V gene, CDR1 is SGHTS and CDR2 is YDEGEE. The CDR3 DNA is TGTGCCAGCAGCTCTCTTCGGGGGACAGGCGGGTCCTATAATTCACCCCTCCACTTT. Translation gives CASSSLRGTGGSYNSPLHF.

The rearrangement uses TRBV10-2 and TRBJ1-2, with TRBD1 identical over 10 bases. Germline assignment: CDR1 WSHSY and CDR2 SAAADI. J gave up 8 bases and V 7 bases, and 4 bases lay outside the gene matches. The CDR3 is made up of 12 amino acids. The DNA of the CDR3 is TGCGCCAGCAAGGGACAGGGGAAGGGCTACACCTTC. Translating it yields CASKGQGKGYTF.

The J gene is TRBJ1-4, the V gene TRBV4-3, with TRBD1 identical over 7 bases. From germline, CDR1 is LGHNA and CDR2 YSLEER. The V segment lost 0 bases and the J segment 7 bases; nucleotides outside the gene matches: 8. The CDR3 runs to 16 residues. The CDR3 loop is CASSQDPRGRGEKLFF. In DNA, the CDR3 is TGCGCCAGCAGCCAAGATCCGAGGGGGCGAGGTGAAAAACTGTTTTTT.

This clone has just one count. The V gene is TRBV30, the J gene TRBJ1-2, with a tentative D call TRBD1 (5 bases). CDR1 and CDR2 (germline): GTSNPN, SVGIG (reference sequence). The CDR3 runs to 14 residues. V gave up 1 base and J gave up 2 bases, with 11 bases separating them. The CDR3 DNA is TGTGCCTGGAGTGGGCCTACAGGAAACTATGGCTACACCTTC. Residues: CAWSGPTGNYGYTF.

The chain combines TRBV7-9 with TRBJ1-6, with D maybe TRBD1 (5 bases). Germline CDR1 SEHNR, CDR2 FQNEAQ (reference sequence). The CDR3 has 14 amino acids. Trimming removed 1 base at V and 8 bases at J, with 9 bases between. CDR3 amino acids: CASSLEGQDSPLHF. CDR3 bases: TGTGCCAGCAGCTTAGAGGGGCAGGATTCACCCCTCCACTTT. Complete variable domain (other parts from reference TRBV7-9 and TRBJ1-6): DTGVSQNPRHKITKRGQNVTFRCDPISEHNRLYWYRQTLGQGPEFLTYFQNEAQLEKSRLLSDRFSAERPKGSFSTLEIQRTEQGDSAMYLCASSLEGQDSPLHFGNGTRLTVT.

This clone was counted only a few times. The chain recombines TRBV7-9 with TRBJ1-2, with 9 bases that match TRBD1. Germline V CDR1 and CDR2: SEHNR, FQNEAQ (reference sequence). Trimming cost V 5 bases and J 8 bases; bases outside gene matches: 9. The CDR3 sequence is 14 residues long. The CDR3 loop reads CASSRTTGGGGYTF. DNA of the CDR3: TGTGCCAGCAGCCGTACGACAGGGGGTGGCGGCTACACCTTC. Using reference TRBV7-9 and TRBJ1-2 for the parts outside the CDR3, the full variable domain is DTGVSQNPRHKITKRGQNVTFRCDPISEHNRLYWYRQTLGQGPEFLTYFQNEAQLEKSRLLSDRFSAERPKGSFSTLEIQRTEQGDSAMYLCASSRTTGGGGYTFGSGTRLTVV.

V usage is TRBV4-2 and J usage is TRBJ1-1; D is unresolved. Germline V CDR1 and CDR2: LGHNA, YNFKEQ. The length of the CDR3 is 15 residues. The V and J ends lost 1 base and 1 base respectively, with 10 bases between them. The CDR3 nucleotides read TGTGCCAGCAGCCAAGCCGATAGGTCGAACACTGAAGCTTTCTTT. Its translation: CASSQADRSNTEAFF.

V and J are TRBV10-3 and TRBJ2-3, with D possibly being TRBD2 (6 bases). V was trimmed by 2 bases and J by 0 bases, leaving 9 bases between them. This CDR3 contains 15 residues. Germline V gene lookup returns CDR1 ENHRY and CDR2 SYGVKD. In nucleotides, the CDR3 is TGTGCCATCAGTGAGGGTCTAGCGAGCACAGATACGCAGTATTTT. This gives the protein CAISEGLASTDTQYF.